This TCR beta chain was identified during a study of monozygotic twins with inflammatory bowel disease. The team made cDNA by running eight separate reactions for each sample. TCRdb re-called the 5' RACE reads, yielding one record per CDR3 amino acid sequence without DNA. The sample shows some 150,000 distinct CDR3 sequences, and 6% to 9.5% sits with its ten largest clones. Germline loops: CDR1 LNHNV, CDR2 YYDKDF (reference sequence). This CDR3 is built from 16 residues. The clonotype was recovered from a human donor with ulcerative colitis or Crohn's disease, or a healthy co-twin of an affected twin (not recorded which). The V and J genes are TRBV15 and TRBJ2-3; absent DNA, TCRdb's TRBD1 call cannot be checked. The sequenced sample was blood. The CDR3 here is CATSRDPAGVQGTQYF.